This T cell receptor beta chain originates from a study of CD8+CD57+ T cells in acquired aplastic anemia. There are a few counts of this clonotype. Trimming shortened V by 5 bases and J by 12 bases, and 14 bases separated the two germline ends. CDR1 and CDR2 (germline): DFQATT, SNEGSKA (reference sequence). This CDR3 contains 12 residues. TCR beta VDJ and CDR3 profiling used genomic DNA as template. TCRdb reprocessed the reads with MiXCR, giving one entry per CDR3 protein. The table records 98,000 or so distinct CDR3 sequences, 51% of them present only once. This TCR was recovered from a human donor in good health, serving as a control. Sequencing used sorted CD4+, CD8+, or CD8+CD57+ T cells (not recorded which) from PBMCs. The rearrangement links TRBV20-1 to TRBJ1-6; no clear D gene. CDR3: CSASSLGLPLHF. CDR3 DNA sequence: TGCAGTGCTTCATCATTAGGTCTACCCCTCCACTTT.